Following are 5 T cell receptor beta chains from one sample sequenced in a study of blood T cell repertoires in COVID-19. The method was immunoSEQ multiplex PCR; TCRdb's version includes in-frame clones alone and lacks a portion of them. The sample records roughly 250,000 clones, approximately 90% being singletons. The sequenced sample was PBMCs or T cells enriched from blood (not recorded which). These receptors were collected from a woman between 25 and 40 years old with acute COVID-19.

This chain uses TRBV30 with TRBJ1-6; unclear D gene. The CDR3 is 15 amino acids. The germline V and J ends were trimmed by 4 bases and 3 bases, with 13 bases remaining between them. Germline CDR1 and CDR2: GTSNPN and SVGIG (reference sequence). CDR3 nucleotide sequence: TGTGCCTGGAAGGATCTGGGCAACTATAATTCACCCCTCCACTTT. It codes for CAWKDLGNYNSPLHF.

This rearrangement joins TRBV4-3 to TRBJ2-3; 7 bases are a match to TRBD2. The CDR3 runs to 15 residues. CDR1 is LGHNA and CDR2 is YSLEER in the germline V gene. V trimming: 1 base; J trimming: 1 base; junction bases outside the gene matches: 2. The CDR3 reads CASSQGRGGTDTQYF. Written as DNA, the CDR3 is TGCGCCAGCAGCCAAGGCCGGGGGGGCACAGATACGCAGTATTTT.

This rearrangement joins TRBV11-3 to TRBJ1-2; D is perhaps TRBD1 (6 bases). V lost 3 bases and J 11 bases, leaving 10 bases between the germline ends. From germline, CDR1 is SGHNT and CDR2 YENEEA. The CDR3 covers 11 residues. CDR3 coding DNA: TGTGCCAGCAGCTTGGCAGGGGATTACACCTTC. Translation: CASSLAGDYTF.

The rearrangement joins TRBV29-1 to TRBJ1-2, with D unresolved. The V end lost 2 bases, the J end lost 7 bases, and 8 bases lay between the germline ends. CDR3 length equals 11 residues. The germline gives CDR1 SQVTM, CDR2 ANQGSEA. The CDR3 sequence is CSVESGFGYTF. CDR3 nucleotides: TGCAGCGTTGAATCCGGGTTTGGCTACACCTTC.

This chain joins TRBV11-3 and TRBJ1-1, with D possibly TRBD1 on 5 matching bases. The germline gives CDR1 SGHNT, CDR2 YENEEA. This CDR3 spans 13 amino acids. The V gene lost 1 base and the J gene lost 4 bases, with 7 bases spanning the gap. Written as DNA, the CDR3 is TGTGCCAGCAGCTTAGGGCAGGGCACTGAAGCTTTCTTT. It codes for CASSLGQGTEAFF.